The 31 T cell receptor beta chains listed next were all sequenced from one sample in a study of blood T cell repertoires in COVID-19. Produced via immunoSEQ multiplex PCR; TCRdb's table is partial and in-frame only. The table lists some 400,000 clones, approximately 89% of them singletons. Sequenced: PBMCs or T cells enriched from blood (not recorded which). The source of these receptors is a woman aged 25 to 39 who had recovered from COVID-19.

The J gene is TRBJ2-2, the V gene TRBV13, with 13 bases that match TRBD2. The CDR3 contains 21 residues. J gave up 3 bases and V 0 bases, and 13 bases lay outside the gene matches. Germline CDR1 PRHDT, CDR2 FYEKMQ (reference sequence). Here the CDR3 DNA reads TGTGCCAGCAGCTTAGGCCTTGCTACCGGGACTAGCGGGATATACACCGGGGAGCTGTTTTTT. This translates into CASSLGLATGTSGIYTGELFF.

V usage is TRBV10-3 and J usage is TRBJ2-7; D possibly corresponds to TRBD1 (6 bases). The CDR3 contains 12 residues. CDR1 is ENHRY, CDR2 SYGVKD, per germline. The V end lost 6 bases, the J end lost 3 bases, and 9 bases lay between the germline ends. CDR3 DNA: TGTGCCATCAGCGGGACATTCTACGAGCAGTACTTC. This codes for CAISGTFYEQYF.

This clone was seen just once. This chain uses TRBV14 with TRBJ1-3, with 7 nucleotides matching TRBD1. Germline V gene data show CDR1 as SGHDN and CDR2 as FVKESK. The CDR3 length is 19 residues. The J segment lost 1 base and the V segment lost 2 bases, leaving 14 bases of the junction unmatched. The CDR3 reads CASSQRGLGRDLSGNTIYF. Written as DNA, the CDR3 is TGTGCCAGCAGCCAAAGGGGGCTTGGCAGGGATTTGTCTGGAAACACCATATATTTT.

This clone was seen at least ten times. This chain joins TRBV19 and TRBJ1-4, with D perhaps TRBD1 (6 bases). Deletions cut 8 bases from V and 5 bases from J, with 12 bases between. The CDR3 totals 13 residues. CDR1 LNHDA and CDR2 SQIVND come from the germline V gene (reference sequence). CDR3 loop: CASCDRINEKLFF. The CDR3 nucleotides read TGTGCCAGTTGCGACAGGATCAATGAAAAACTGTTTTTT.

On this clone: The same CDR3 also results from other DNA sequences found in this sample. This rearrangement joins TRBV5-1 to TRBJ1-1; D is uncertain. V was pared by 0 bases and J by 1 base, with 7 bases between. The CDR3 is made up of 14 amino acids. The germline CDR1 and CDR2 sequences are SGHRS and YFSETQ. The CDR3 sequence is CASSLGAGNTEAFF. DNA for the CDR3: TGCGCCAGCAGCTTGGGGGCTGGGAACACTGAAGCTTTCTTT.

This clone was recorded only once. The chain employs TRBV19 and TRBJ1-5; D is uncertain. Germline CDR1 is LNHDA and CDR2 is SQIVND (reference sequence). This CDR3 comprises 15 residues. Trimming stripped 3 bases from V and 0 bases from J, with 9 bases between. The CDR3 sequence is CASSIEADSNQPQHF. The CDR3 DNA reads TGTGCCAGTAGTATTGAGGCGGATAGCAATCAGCCCCAGCATTTT.

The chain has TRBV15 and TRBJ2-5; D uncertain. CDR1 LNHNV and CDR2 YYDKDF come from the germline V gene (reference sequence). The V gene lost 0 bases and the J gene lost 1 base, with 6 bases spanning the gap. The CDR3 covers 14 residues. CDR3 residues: CATSRDPGQETQYF. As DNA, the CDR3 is TGTGCCACCAGCAGAGATCCAGGCCAAGAGACCCAGTACTTC.

CDR3 protein: CASSLGTNQETQYF. The CDR3 DNA sequence: TGTGCCAGCAGCCTGGGGACTAACCAAGAGACCCAGTACTTC. V gene TRBV14 combines with J gene TRBJ2-5, with 7 nucleotides matching TRBD2. CDR3 length: 14 residues. Trimming removed 4 bases from V and 0 bases from J; junction bases left unmatched: 2. Germline loops: CDR1 SGHDN, CDR2 FVKESK.

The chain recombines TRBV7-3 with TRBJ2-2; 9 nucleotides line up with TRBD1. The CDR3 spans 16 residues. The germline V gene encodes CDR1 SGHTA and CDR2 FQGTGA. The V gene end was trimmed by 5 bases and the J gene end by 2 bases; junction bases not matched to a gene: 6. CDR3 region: CASSTGTGRNTGELFF. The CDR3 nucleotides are TGTGCCAGCAGCACCGGGACAGGGCGAAACACCGGGGAGCTGTTTTTT.

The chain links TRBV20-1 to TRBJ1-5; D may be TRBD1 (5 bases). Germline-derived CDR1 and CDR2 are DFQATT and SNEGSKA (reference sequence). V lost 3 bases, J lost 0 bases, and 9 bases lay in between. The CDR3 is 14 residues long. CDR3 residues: CSASMDNSNQPQHF. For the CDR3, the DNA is TGCAGTGCTAGTATGGACAATAGCAATCAGCCCCAGCATTTT.

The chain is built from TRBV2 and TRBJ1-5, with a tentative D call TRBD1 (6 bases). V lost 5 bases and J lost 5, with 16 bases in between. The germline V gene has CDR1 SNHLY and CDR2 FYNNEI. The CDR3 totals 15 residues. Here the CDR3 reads CASSWGRGADQPQHF. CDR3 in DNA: TGTGCCAGCAGTTGGGGTCGGGGGGCTGATCAGCCCCAGCATTTT.

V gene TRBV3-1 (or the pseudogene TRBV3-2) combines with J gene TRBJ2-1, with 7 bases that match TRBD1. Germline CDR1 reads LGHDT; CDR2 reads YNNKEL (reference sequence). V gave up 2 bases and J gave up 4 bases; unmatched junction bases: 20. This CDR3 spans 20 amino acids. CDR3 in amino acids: CASSQPYQVNRDSGYNEQFF. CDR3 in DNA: TGTGCCAGCAGCCAACCTTATCAAGTCAACCGGGACAGCGGATACAATGAGCAGTTCTTC.

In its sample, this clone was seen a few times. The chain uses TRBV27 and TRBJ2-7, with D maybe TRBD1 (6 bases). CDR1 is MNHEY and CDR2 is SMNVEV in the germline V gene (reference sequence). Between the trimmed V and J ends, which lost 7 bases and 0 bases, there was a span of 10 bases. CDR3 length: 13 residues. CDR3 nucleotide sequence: TGTGCCAGCAACCTACAGGGCTCCTACGAGCAGTACTTC. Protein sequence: CASNLQGSYEQYF.

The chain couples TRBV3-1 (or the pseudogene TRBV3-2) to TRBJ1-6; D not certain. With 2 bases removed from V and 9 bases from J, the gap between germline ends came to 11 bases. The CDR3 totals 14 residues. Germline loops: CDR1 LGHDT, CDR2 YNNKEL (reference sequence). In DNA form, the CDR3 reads TGTGCCAGCAGCCAAATCCAGGTCGGTTCACCCCTCCACTTT. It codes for CASSQIQVGSPLHF.

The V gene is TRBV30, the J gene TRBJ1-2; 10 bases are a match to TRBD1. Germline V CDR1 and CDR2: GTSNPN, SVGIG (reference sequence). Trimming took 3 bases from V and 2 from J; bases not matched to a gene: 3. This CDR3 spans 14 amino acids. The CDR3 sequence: CAWRGQGYNYGYTF. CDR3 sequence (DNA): TGTGCCTGGAGGGGACAGGGGTACAACTATGGCTACACCTTC.

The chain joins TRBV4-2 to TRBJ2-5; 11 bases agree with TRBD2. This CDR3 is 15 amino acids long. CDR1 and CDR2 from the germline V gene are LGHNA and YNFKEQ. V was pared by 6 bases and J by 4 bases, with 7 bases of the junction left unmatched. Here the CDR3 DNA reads TGTGCCAGCAGTATAGCGGGGGGGCCGGGAGAGACCCAGTACTTC. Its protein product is CASSIAGGPGETQYF.

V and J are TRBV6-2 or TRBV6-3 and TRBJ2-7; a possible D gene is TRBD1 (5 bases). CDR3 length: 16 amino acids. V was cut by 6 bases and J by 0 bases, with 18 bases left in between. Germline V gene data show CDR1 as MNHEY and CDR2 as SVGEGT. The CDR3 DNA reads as TGTGCCAGCAGCCGCCCGACAGTCCAGTCCTCCTACGAGCAGTACTTC. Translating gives CASSRPTVQSSYEQYF.

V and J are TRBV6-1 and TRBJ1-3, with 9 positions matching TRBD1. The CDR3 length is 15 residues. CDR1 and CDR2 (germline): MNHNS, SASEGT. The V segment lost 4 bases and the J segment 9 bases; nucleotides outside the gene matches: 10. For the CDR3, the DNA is TGTGCCAGCAGTGCCGTGGGACAGGGTGGTAGCACCATATATTTT. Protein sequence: CASSAVGQGGSTIYF.

CDR3 amino acids: CASSPETGSSGNTIYF. DNA of the CDR3: TGCGCCAGCAGCCCAGAGACGGGGAGCTCTGGAAACACCATATATTTT. The chain uses TRBV5-1 and TRBJ1-3; D is ambiguous. Germline assignment: CDR1 SGHRS and CDR2 YFSETQ. This CDR3 has 16 amino acids. Trimming removed 4 bases from V and 0 bases from J, with 14 bases in between.

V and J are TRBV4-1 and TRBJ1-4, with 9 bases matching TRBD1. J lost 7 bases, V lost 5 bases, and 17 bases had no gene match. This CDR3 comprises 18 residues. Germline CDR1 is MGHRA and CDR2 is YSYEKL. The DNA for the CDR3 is TGCGCCAGCAGCTCCCGGGACAGGGAGAGGGAGCTTGGTGAAAAACTGTTTTTT. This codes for CASSSRDRERELGEKLFF.

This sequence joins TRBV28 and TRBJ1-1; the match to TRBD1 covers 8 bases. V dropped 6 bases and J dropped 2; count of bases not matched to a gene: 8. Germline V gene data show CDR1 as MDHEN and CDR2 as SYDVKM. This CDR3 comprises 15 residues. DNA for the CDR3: TGTGCCAGCAGGGGCGGAGGACAGGGAAACACTGAAGCTTTCTTT. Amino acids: CASRGGGQGNTEAFF.

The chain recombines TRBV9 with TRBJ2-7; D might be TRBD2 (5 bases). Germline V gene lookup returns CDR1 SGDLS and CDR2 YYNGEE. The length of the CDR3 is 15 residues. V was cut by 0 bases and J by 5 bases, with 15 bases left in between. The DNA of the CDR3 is TGTGCCAGCAGCGTAGGGGGTGGGAGTGGTAACGAGCAGTACTTC. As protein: CASSVGGGSGNEQYF.

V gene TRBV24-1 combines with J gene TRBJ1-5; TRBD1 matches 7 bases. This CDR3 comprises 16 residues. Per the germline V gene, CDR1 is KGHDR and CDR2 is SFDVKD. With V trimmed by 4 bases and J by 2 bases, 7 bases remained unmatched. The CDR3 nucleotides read TGTGCCACCAGTGACCAAGCCAGGGGGGGCAATCAGCCCCAGCATTTT. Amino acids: CATSDQARGGNQPQHF.

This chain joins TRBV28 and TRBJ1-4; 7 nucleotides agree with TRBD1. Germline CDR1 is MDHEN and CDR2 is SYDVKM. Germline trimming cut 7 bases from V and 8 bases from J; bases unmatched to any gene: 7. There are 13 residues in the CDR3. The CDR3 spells CASIGGAGEKLFF. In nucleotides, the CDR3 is TGTGCCAGCATAGGGGGCGCTGGAGAAAAACTGTTTTTT. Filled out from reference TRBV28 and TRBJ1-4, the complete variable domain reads DVKVTQSSRYLVKRTGEKVFLECVQDMDHENMFWYRQDPGLGLRLIYFSYDVKMKEKGDIPEGYSVSREKKERFSLILESASTNQTSMYLCASIGGAGEKLFFGSGTQLSVL.

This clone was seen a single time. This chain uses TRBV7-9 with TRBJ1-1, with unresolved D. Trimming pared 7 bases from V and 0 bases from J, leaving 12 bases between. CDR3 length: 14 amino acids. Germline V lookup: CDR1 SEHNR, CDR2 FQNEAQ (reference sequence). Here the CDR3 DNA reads TGTGCCAGCATCGCCAGATATTTGAACACTGAAGCTTTCTTT. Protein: CASIARYLNTEAFF.

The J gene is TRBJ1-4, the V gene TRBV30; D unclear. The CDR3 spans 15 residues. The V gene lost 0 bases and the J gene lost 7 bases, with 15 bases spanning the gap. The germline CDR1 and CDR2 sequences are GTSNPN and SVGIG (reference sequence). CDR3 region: CAWSVPRQRVEKLFF. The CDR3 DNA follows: TGTGCCTGGAGTGTACCCAGGCAGAGGGTTGAAAAACTGTTTTTT.

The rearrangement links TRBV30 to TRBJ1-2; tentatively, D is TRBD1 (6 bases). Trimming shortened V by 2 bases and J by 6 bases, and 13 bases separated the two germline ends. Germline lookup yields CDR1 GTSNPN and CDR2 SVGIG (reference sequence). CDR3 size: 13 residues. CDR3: CAWSRGGIHGYTF. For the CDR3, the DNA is TGTGCCTGGAGTAGGGGGGGGATCCATGGCTACACCTTC.

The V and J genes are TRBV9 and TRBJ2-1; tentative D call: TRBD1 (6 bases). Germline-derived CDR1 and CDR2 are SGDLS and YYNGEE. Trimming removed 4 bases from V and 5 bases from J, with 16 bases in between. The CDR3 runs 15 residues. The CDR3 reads CASSIRANRDNEQFF. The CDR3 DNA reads TGTGCCAGCAGCATCCGGGCTAACAGGGACAATGAGCAGTTCTTC.

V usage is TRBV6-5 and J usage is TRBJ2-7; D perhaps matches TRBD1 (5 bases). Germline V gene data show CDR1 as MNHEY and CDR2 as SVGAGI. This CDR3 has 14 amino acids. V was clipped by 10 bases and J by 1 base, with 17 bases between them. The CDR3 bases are TGTGCCACCTCCCCACAGGCAGGTTCCTACGAGCAGTACTTC. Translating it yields CATSPQAGSYEQYF.

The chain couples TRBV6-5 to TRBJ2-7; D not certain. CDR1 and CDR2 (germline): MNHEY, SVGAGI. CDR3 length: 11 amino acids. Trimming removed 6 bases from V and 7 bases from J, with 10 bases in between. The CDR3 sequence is CASSRNREQYF. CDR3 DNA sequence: TGTGCCAGCAGCCGAAACAGAGAGCAGTACTTC.

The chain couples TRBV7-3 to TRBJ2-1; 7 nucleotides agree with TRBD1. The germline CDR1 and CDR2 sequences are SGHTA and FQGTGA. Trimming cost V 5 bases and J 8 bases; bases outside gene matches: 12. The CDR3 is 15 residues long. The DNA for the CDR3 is TGTGCCAGCAGCCGCCTCAGGGGGAGTAAGGATGAGCAGTTCTTC. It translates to CASSRLRGSKDEQFF.